This T cell receptor (beta chain) was observed in a study of esophageal squamous cell carcinoma under preoperative chemotherapy. Notes on the study in general: After chemotherapy, TCR diversity rose significantly in peripheral T cells but not in tumor-infiltrating lymphocytes.

TCRdb reanalysed the PCR reads using MiXCR and keeps one entry per CDR3 protein. This sample carries approximately 11,000 distinct CDR3 sequences, roughly 63% of them seen once, and the ten largest clones take less than 35%. The germline V gene encodes CDR1 SGHVS and CDR2 FNYEAQ. CDR3 length: 16 amino acids. As concerns this clonotype: The antigen remains unidentified. At one of its ends the junction is not consistent with the germline gene, which may arise from a read error.

This sample's time point: after preoperative PTX-NDP chemotherapy. Specimen collection occurred from a patient given preoperative chemotherapy. This receptor was obtained from a human donor with esophageal squamous cell carcinoma. The donor label of this sample is uncertain. The chain couples TRBV7-6 to TRBJ2-3, with D maybe TRBD2 (7 bases). Here the CDR3 DNA reads TGTGCCAGCAGCGTAATGGGGGGGGGGGGCAAAGACACGCAGTATTTC. Protein sequence: CASSVMGGGGKDTQYF. Using reference TRBV7-6 and TRBJ2-3 for the parts outside the CDR3, the full variable domain is GAGVSQSPRYKVTKRGQDVALRCDPISGHVSLYWYRQALGQGPEFLTYFNYEAQQDKSGLPNDRFSAERPEGSISTLTIQRTEQRDSAMYRCASSVMGGGGKDTQYFGPGTRLTVL.